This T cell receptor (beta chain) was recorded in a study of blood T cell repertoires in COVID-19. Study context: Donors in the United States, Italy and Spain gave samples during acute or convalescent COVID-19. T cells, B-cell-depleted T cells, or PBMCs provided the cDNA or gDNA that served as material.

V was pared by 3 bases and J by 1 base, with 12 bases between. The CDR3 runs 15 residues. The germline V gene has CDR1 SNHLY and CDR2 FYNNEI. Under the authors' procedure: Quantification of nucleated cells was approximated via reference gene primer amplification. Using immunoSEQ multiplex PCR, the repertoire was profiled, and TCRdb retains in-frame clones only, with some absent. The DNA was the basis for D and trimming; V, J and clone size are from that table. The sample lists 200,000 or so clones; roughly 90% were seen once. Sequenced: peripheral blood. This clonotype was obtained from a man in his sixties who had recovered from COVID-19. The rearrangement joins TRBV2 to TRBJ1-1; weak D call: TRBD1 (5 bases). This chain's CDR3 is CASSEGGVGNTEAFF. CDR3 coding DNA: TGTGCCAGCAGTGAGGGGGGAGTGGGGAACACTGAAGCTTTCTTT.